A selection of T cell receptor beta chains follows, all from one sample in a study of T cells after posttransplantation cyclophosphamide. Generated by immunoSEQ multiplex PCR, the TCRdb table keeps only in-frame clones and is missing some. There are approximately 31,000 clones in the sample, none observed a single time. The sequenced sample consisted of PBMCs. The receptors here all came from a woman aged 25 to 39 in good health and a related stem cell transplant donor. The CDR3 runs from the conserved cysteine through the conserved F or W. D genes are given only for firm matches. Clone size is given for some rows only: seen once, a few or many times, or a class if the clone is expanded.

j_call clone_size v_call d_call cdr3_nt cdr3_aa
TRBJ2-3 few TRBV5-1 TRBD1 TGCGCCAGCCGGCAGGGGGCTGGAGATACGCAGTATTTT CASRQGAGDTQYF
TRBJ2-7 many TRBV5-1 TRBD1 TGCGCCAGCAGCTTGGGGACAGGGACCTACGAGCAGTACTTC CASSLGTGTYEQYF
TRBJ1-2 NA TRBV9 NA TGTGCCAGCAGCGTAGATTTCGGCTATGGCTACACCTTC CASSVDFGYGYTF
TRBJ2-1 few TRBV7-6 TRBD1 TGTGCCAGCAGCTCGCGGACAGGGAGAAGCTCCTACAATGAGCAGTTCTTC CASSSRTGRSSYNEQFF
TRBJ2-7 few TRBV30 NA TGTGCCTGGAGTGTAGATGTCAGGGCCTCCGAGCAGTACTTC CAWSVDVRASEQYF
TRBJ1-1 many TRBV11-2 NA TGTGCCAGCAGCTTACAGGGGAACACTGAAGCTTTCTTT CASSLQGNTEAFF
TRBJ2-5 many TRBV19 TRBD1 TGTGCCAGTAGCCAGGGGGACAGACTTCTCCAAGAGACCCAGTACTTC CASSQGDRLLQETQYF
TRBJ1-1 few TRBV5-6 NA TGTGCCAGCAGCTTGGGGTCGGGGTTAGGGGGTGAAGCTTTCTTT CASSLGSGLGGEAFF
TRBJ1-2 many TRBV28 TRBD1 TGTGCCAGCAGTTCAACGGGCGGGACAGGGGAAGACTATGGCTACACCTTC CASSSTGGTGEDYGYTF
TRBJ2-2 few TRBV28 NA TGTGCCAGCAGTACCGGGGCGAACACCGGGGAGCTGTTTTTT CASSTGANTGELFF
TRBJ2-2 NA TRBV11-2 NA TGTGCCAGCAGCTTAACAGGGTTCTACCCCGGGGAGCTGTTTTTT CASSLTGFYPGELFF
TRBJ1-2 many TRBV4-2 NA TGTGCCAGCAGCCAAGCGGAGGGGCAGGACTATGGCTACACCTTC CASSQAEGQDYGYTF
TRBJ1-6 many TRBV7-9 NA TGTGCCAGCAGCTTAGGGTCGGGACACTATAATTCACCCCTCCACTTT CASSLGSGHYNSPLHF
TRBJ1-2 few TRBV5-1 TRBD1 TGCGCCAGCAGTTACCTAGACAGGGAGGATGGCTACACCTTC CASSYLDREDGYTF
TRBJ2-7 NA TRBV7-2 NA TGTGCCAGCAGCCCCCCGCAGGGCCCCTCCTACGAGCAGTACTTC CASSPPQGPSYEQYF
TRBJ1-3 many TRBV27 NA TGTGCCAGCATAGGGGATGGAAACACCATATATTTT CASIGDGNTIYF
TRBJ2-1 many TRBV11-2 NA TGTGCCAGCAGCTTAAGGGCACCCGACAGGACTAGCTCCTACAATGAGCAGTTCTTC CASSLRAPDRTSSYNEQFF
TRBJ1-2 many TRBV4-3 NA TGCGCCAGCAGCCAAGATAAGACAGTTTATGGCTACACCTTC CASSQDKTVYGYTF
TRBJ2-4 many TRBV7-9 NA TGTGCCAGCAGCTTAGTGGGGGCGGATTACCTGAAAAACATTCAGTACTTC CASSLVGADYLKNIQYF
TRBJ2-2 NA TRBV9 NA TGTGCCAGCAGCCCTGTGAACACCGGGGAGCTGTTTTTT CASSPVNTGELFF
TRBJ2-2 NA TRBV5-1 TRBD1 TGCGCCAGCAGCTTAACCATAACTCCGGGACAGGGCACCGGGGAGCTGTTTTTT CASSLTITPGQGTGELFF
TRBJ2-2 many TRBV6-2/TRBV6-3 NA TGTGCCAGCAGTTACCCAGGGTCCGGGGAGCTGTTTTTT CASSYPGSGELFF
TRBJ2-2 many TRBV19 NA TGTGCCAGTAGTATAGATGGAGGGGGGAACACCGGGGAGCTGTTTTTT CASSIDGGGNTGELFF
TRBJ1-2 many TRBV10-3 NA TGTGCCATCAGCACCGGGGGGGGTGATGGTGGAGGCTACACCTTC CAISTGGGDGGGYTF
TRBJ1-3 many TRBV4-1 TRBD1 TGCGCCAGCAGCCAACAACCACTACAGGGGGCTGGAAACACCATATATTTT CASSQQPLQGAGNTIYF
TRBJ2-7 NA TRBV7-9 NA TGTGCCAGCACTCTGGGGGGTCGGGCCCTCTACGAGCAGTACTTC CASTLGGRALYEQYF
TRBJ1-1 medium-sized TRBV6-4 TRBD1 TGTGCCAGCAGTGACGGGGATAACAGGGGAAACGCTTTCTTT CASSDGDNRGNAFF
TRBJ1-2 many TRBV7-9 TRBD1 TGTGCCAGCCGGACAGGGGCGTATGGCTACACCTTC CASRTGAYGYTF
TRBJ1-2 many TRBV6-6 TRBD1 TGTGCCAGCAGTTATGGACAGGGCCCAGGCTACACCTTC CASSYGQGPGYTF
TRBJ2-7 many TRBV5-5 NA TGTGCCAGCAGCGTGGACAGATCCTACGAGCAGTACTTC CASSVDRSYEQYF
TRBJ1-5 few TRBV2 TRBD1 TGTGCCAGCAGAATGGACAGGTCGGATCAGCCCCAGCATTTT CASRMDRSDQPQHF
TRBJ2-7 many TRBV10-1 NA TGCGCCAGCAGTGAGAACCGGGTTCAGGGGGAGCAGTACTTC CASSENRVQGEQYF
TRBJ2-1 many TRBV7-6 TRBD2 TGTGCCAGCAGCTTAGAAACGGGAAGCGGGGGGCTTCTTAATGAGCAGTTCTTC CASSLETGSGGLLNEQFF
TRBJ2-5 many TRBV6-2/TRBV6-3 NA TGTGCCAGCAGTTACAGCGTCCCCTCAGGGGCCCAGTACTTC CASSYSVPSGAQYF
TRBJ1-1 many TRBV27 NA TGTGCCAGCAGTTTTCAGGGTAACACTGAAGCTTTCTTT CASSFQGNTEAFF
TRBJ2-1 many TRBV19 TRBD2 TGTGCCAGTAGCCCGGGACTAGGGGGAACTGAGCAGTTCTTC CASSPGLGGTEQFF
TRBJ2-1 many TRBV11-2 NA TGTGCCAGCAGCTTAGCCTTGGGGGGACTTTCCTACAATGAGCAGTTCTTC CASSLALGGLSYNEQFF
TRBJ2-5 many TRBV10-3 NA TGTGCCATCAGTGAGTTTCTACAGGGAGGGCTTAGGGAGACCCAGTACTTC CAISEFLQGGLRETQYF
TRBJ2-7 many TRBV6-2/TRBV6-3 TRBD1 TGTGCCAGCGGAAGACAGGGCTCCTACGAGCAGTACTTC CASGRQGSYEQYF
TRBJ1-2 many TRBV28 NA TGTGCCACCCAACAGGAAATCTATGGCTACACCTTC CATQQEIYGYTF
TRBJ1-2 many TRBV12-3/TRBV12-4 NA TGTGCCAGCAGTCCGACAGACTATGGCTACACCTTC CASSPTDYGYTF
TRBJ2-5 many TRBV7-7 TRBD2 TGTGCCAGCAGCTTACTCCATAGCGGGGGTGGGGAGACCCAGTACTTC CASSLLHSGGGETQYF
TRBJ2-3 few TRBV7-7 TRBD1 TGTGCCAGCAGCCCCGGACAGGGGGATGCAGATACGCAGTATTTT CASSPGQGDADTQYF